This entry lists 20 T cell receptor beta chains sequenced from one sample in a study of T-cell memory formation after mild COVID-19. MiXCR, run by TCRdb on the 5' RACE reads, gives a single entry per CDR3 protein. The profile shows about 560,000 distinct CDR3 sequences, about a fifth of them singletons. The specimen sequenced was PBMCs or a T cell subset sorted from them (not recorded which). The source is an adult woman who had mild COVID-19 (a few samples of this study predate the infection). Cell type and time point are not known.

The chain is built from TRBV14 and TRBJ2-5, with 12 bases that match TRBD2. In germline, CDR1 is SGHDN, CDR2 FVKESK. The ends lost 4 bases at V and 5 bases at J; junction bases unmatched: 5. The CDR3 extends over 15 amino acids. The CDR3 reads CASSPTSGRGETQYF. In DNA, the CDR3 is TGTGCCAGCAGCCCGACTAGCGGGAGAGGGGAGACCCAGTACTTC.

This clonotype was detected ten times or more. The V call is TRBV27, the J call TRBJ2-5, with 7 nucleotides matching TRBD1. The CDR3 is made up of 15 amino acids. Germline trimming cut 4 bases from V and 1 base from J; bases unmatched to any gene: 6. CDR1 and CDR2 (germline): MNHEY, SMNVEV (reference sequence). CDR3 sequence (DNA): TGTGCCAGCAGTTCGACAGGGCTGACCCAAGAGACCCAGTACTTC. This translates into CASSSTGLTQETQYF.

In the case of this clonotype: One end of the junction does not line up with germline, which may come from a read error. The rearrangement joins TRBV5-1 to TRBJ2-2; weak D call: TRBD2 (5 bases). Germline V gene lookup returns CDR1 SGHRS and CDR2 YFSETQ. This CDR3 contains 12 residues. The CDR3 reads CASSLNTGELSF. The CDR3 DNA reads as TGCGCCAGCAGCCTGAACACCGGGGAGCTGTCTTTT. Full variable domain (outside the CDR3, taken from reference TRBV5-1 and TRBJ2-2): KAGVTQTPRYLIKTRGQQVTLSCSPISGHRSVSWYQQTPGQGLQFLFEYFSETQRNKGNFPGRFSGRQFSNSRSEMNVSTLELGDSALYLCASSLNTGELSFGEGSRLTVL.

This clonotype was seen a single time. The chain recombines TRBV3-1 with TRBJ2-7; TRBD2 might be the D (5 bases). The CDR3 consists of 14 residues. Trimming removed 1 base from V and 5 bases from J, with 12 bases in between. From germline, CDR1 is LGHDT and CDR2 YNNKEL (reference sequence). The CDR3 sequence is CASSQGGARHEQYF. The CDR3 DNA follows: TGTGCCAGCAGCCAAGGGGGAGCGCGCCACGAGCAGTACTTC.

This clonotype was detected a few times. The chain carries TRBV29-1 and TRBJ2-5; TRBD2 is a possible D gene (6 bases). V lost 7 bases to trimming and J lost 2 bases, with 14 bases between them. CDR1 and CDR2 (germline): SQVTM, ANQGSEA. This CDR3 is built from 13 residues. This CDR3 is CSDKRRVQETQYF. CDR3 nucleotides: TGCAGCGATAAGCGGAGGGTGCAAGAGACCCAGTACTTC.

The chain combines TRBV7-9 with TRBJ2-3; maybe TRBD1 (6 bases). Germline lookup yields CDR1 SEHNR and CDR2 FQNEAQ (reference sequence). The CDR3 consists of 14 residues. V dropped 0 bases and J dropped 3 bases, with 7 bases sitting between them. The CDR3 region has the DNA TGTGCCAGCAGCTTAGCGCAGGGGACAGATACGCAGTATTTT. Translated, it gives CASSLAQGTDTQYF.

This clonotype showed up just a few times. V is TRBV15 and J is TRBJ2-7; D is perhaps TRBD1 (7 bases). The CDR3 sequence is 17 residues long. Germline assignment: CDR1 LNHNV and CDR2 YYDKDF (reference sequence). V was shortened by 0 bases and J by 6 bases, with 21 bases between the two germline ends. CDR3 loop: CATSRDLLVLAGGEQYF. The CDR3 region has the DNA TGTGCCACCAGCAGAGATCTCCTTGTACTAGCAGGGGGCGAGCAGTACTTC.

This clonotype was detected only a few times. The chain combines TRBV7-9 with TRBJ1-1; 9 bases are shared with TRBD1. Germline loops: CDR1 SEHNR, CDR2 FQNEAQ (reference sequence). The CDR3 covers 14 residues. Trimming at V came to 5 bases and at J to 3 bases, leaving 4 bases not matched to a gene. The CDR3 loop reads CASSPDRGDTEAFF. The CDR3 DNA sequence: TGTGCCAGCAGCCCAGACAGGGGGGACACTGAAGCTTTCTTT.

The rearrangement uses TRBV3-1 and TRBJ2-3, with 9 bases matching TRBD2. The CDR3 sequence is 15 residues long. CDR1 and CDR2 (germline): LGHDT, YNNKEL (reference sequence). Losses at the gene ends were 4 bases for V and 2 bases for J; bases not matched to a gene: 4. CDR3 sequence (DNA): TGTGCCAGCAGCCTTCGACTAGCGGTCACAGATACGCAGTATTTT. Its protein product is CASSLRLAVTDTQYF.

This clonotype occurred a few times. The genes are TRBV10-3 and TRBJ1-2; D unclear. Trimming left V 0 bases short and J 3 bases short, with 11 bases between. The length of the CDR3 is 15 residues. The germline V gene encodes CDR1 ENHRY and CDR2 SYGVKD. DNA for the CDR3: TGTGCCATCAGTGAGTCGGTCAGTAGTGACTATGGCTACACCTTC. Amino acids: CAISESVSSDYGYTF.

The CDR3 sequence: CASSLGRGGGDTQYF. The CDR3 DNA reads TGTGCCAGCAGCCTCGGGCGGGGGGGCGGAGATACGCAGTATTTT. This chain joins TRBV3-1 and TRBJ2-3; 9 bases line up with TRBD2. CDR1 is LGHDT and CDR2 is YNNKEL in the germline V gene (reference sequence). V gave up 4 bases and J gave up 5 bases; unmatched junction bases: 7. The CDR3 is made up of 15 amino acids.

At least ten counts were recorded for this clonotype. CDR3 sequence reads: CATGHSSYNEQFF. In DNA, the CDR3 is TGTGCCACCGGGCACAGTTCCTACAATGAGCAGTTCTTC. This sequence joins TRBV24-1 and TRBJ2-1; D not resolved. Germline assignment: CDR1 KGHDR and CDR2 SFDVKD. The CDR3 is 13 amino acids. Trimming pared 9 bases from V and 1 base from J, leaving 9 bases between.

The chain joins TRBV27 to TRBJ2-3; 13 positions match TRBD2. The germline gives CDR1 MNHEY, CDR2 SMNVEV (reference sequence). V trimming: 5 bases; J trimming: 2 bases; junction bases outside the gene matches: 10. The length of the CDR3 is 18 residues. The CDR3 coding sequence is TGTGCCAGCAGTAAAACTAGCGGGAGGGCCGCGGTCACAGATACGCAGTATTTT. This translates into CASSKTSGRAAVTDTQYF.

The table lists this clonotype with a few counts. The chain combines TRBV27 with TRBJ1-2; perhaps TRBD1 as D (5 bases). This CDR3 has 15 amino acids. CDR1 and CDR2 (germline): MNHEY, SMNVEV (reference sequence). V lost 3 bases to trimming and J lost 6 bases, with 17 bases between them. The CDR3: CASSLRRDEQNGYTF. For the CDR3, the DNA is TGTGCCAGCAGTTTGCGCAGGGATGAACAAAATGGCTACACCTTC.

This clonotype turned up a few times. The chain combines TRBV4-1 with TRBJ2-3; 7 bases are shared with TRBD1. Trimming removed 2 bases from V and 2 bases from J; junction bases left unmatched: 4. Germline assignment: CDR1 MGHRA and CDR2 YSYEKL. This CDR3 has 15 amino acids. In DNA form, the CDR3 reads TGCGCCAGCAGCCAAATGGGACAGAACACAGATACGCAGTATTTT. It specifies CASSQMGQNTDTQYF.

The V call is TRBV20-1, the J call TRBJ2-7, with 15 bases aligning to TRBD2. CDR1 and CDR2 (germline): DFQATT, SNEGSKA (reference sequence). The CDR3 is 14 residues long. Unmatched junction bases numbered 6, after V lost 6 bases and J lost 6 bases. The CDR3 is CSATGTSGGREQYF. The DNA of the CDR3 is TGCAGTGCGACCGGGACTAGCGGGGGGCGCGAGCAGTACTTC.

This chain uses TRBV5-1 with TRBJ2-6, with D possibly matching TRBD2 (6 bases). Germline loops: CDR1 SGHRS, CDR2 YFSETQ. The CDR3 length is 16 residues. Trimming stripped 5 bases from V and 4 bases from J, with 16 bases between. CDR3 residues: CASRPPGGSGANVLTF. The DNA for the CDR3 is TGCGCCAGCAGACCGCCTGGGGGGTCCGGGGCCAACGTCCTGACTTTC.

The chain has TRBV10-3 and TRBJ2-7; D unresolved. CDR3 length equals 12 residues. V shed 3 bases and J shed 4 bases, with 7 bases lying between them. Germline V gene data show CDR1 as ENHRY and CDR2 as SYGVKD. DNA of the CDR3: TGTGCCATCAGTGAAAGTCTATACGAGCAGTACTTC. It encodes CAISESLYEQYF.

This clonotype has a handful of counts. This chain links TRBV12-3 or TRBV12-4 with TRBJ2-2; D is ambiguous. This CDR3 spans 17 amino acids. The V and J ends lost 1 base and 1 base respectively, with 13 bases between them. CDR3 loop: CASSLGPGTMNTGELFF. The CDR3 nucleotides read TGTGCCAGCAGTTTAGGGCCGGGTACGATGAACACCGGGGAGCTGTTTTTT.

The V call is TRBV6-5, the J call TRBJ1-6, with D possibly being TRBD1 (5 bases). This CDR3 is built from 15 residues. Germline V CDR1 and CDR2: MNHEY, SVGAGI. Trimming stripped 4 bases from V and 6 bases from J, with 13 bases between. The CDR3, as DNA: TGTGCCAGCAGTTCCCTGGGACCCTCTAATTCACCCCTCCACTTT. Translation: CASSSLGPSNSPLHF.